The clone carrying this T cell receptor beta chain appeared many times. Its antigen is still unknown. The CDR3 has 13 residues. Trimming took off 5 bases at V and 2 bases at J, with 13 bases between the two ends. CDR1 and CDR2 from the germline V gene are DFQATT and SNEGSKA (reference sequence). The data stem from a study of Graves' ophthalmopathy and Graves' hyperthyroidism. Study-wide findings and caveats: Detected in blood as well were most expanded thyroid clonotypes with frequency above 0.001.

The TCR beta CDR3 regions underwent amplification from RNA transcripts. First-round RT-PCR used HTBI primers; second-round multiplex PCR followed. TCRdb fed the multiplex PCR reads into MiXCR, producing one record per CDR3 protein. The sample has 300,000 or so distinct CDR3 sequences; 17% are singletons. Among the exclusions were patients with other autoimmune diseases, uncontrolled infections, pregnancy or lactation. The PBMCs used were ones drawn from 10 ml of fresh peripheral blood. Sequencing was carried out using peripheral blood. The chain recombines TRBV20-1 with TRBJ2-7; D tentatively fits TRBD1 or TRBD2 (5 bases each). The sequence derives from an adult man with Graves' ophthalmopathy. In DNA form, the CDR3 reads TGCAGTGCTCTACCCGGGACCACCTACGAGCAGTACTTC. Its translation: CSALPGTTYEQYF.